This T cell receptor (beta chain) comes out of a study of blood T cell repertoires in COVID-19. About the research overall: Acute and convalescent COVID-19 specimens originated in the United States, Italy and Spain. PBMCs, B-cell-depleted T cells, or T cells were the source of the cDNA or gDNA that made up the material.

Original handling: It was from reference gene primer amplification that nucleated cell counts were estimated. The assay was immunoSEQ multiplex PCR, and TCRdb's table has in-frame clones only and misses some. V, J and clone size were drawn from that table, and D and trimming were deduced from the DNA. Here the sample spans over 120,000 clones, 77% being singletons. V shed 0 bases and J shed 4 bases, with 12 bases lying between them. The CDR3 spans 15 residues. The germline V gene has CDR1 MNHEY and CDR2 SVGAGI. Sequencing was performed on peripheral blood. The receptor's source is a woman between 45 and 60 years old with active or convalescent COVID-19. The chain carries TRBV6-5 and TRBJ1-1; D perhaps matches TRBD1 (5 bases). The CDR3 here is CASSYSPMGGTEAFF. CDR3 coding DNA: TGTGCCAGCAGTTACTCCCCTATGGGGGGCACTGAAGCTTTCTTT.